One sample yielded the 21 T cell receptor beta chains listed below, sequenced in a study of human T cells and chemical hapten exposure. Time point meaning: patch test 1, 2 weeks after DPC sensitization. The treatment denotes: therapeutic diphenylcyclopropenone sensitization with weekly scalp DPC. TCRdb called the RACE reads again in MiXCR, with one record for every CDR3 protein. The sample has around 150,000 distinct CDR3 sequences, more than 12% seen once; the top ten hold 1.5% to 2%. The input for sequencing was whole blood, taken in connection with sensitization to the hapten diphenylcyclopropenone (DPC). The receptor source for this set is a woman in her twenties or thirties with alopecia areata. Some clones in this sample may be carry-over from other donors' samples.

This clonotype was observed a few times. The CDR3 loop is CASSQDGSGRGGLDTQYF. The CDR3 DNA reads TGCGCCAGCAGCCAAGATGGCAGCGGGAGAGGCGGCCTAGATACGCAGTATTTT. The rearrangement joins TRBV4-3 to TRBJ2-3; 8 bases align to TRBD2. Per the germline V gene, CDR1 is LGHNA and CDR2 is YSLEER. There are 18 residues in the CDR3. J was trimmed by 5 bases and V by 0 bases; bases with no gene match: 13.

The CDR3 nucleotides are TGTGCCAGCAGTTACTCGGGAGACAGGGGAACCGGGGAGCTGTTTTTT. The encoded protein is CASSYSGDRGTGELFF. V gene TRBV6-5 combines with J gene TRBJ2-2; 8 nucleotides agree with TRBD1. The CDR3 sequence is 16 residues long. The V gene's germline CDR1 is MNHEY and CDR2 SVGAGI. Trimming took 0 bases from V and 5 from J; bases not matched to a gene: 5.

This clonotype showed up just a few times. The chain couples TRBV7-2 to TRBJ2-1; the match to TRBD1 covers 10 bases. Germline CDR1 SGHTA, CDR2 FQGNSA. V lost 0 bases and J lost 0; bases outside the gene matches: 11. This CDR3 comprises 20 residues. CDR3 loop: CASSLAGGQGSRSSYNEQFF. For the CDR3, the DNA is TGTGCCAGCAGCTTAGCGGGGGGACAGGGGAGCCGTAGCTCCTACAATGAGCAGTTCTTC.

This chain joins TRBV18 and TRBJ2-5; perhaps TRBD1 as D (5 bases). The CDR3 is 13 amino acids. Trimming pared 3 bases from V and 4 bases from J, leaving 9 bases between. The germline V gene encodes CDR1 KGHSH and CDR2 LQKENI. The DNA of the CDR3 is TGTGCCAGCTCACCCACTCAGGGAGAGACCCAGTACTTC. Encoded protein: CASSPTQGETQYF.

This clonotype was counted a few times. The rearrangement joins TRBV29-1 to TRBJ2-4; either TRBD1 or TRBD2 may fit D (5 bases each). The CDR3 runs 11 residues. V was pared by 3 bases and J by 6 bases, with 6 bases between. The germline gives CDR1 SQVTM, CDR2 ANQGSEA. CDR3 amino acids: CSVDGGNIQYF. DNA of the CDR3: TGCAGCGTTGATGGGGGAAACATTCAGTACTTC.

This clonotype came up many times. The V call is TRBV7-9, the J call TRBJ2-5; D is tentatively TRBD1 or TRBD2 (5 bases each). V shed 2 bases and J shed 3 bases, with 7 bases lying between them. The CDR3 is made up of 13 amino acids. In germline, CDR1 is SEHNR, CDR2 FQNEAQ (reference sequence). Here the CDR3 reads CASSLMGEETQYF. CDR3 nucleotides: TGTGCCAGCAGCTTAATGGGGGAAGAGACCCAGTACTTC.

This clonotype was counted many times. V gene TRBV30 combines with J gene TRBJ1-2; D remains ambiguous. Germline V gene data show CDR1 as GTSNPN and CDR2 as SVGIG (reference sequence). The V and J ends lost 4 bases and 0 bases respectively, with 15 bases between them. This CDR3 is 15 amino acids long. The CDR3 DNA is TGTGCCTGGAAGGGATCGGAGACACCTAACTATGGCTACACCTTC. Protein: CAWKGSETPNYGYTF.

Ten or more counts support this clonotype. This chain connects TRBV7-9 to TRBJ2-5, with 9 nucleotides matching TRBD2. The CDR3 covers 17 residues. Trimming took 5 bases from V and 5 from J; bases not matched to a gene: 15. Germline CDR1 is SEHNR and CDR2 is FQNEAQ (reference sequence). As DNA, the CDR3 is TGTGCCAGCAGCCCCCCAGGGGGGCTAGCGGGAATGGAGACCCAGTACTTC. Translating gives CASSPPGGLAGMETQYF.

The J gene is TRBJ2-6, the V gene TRBV5-5, with 7 bases that match TRBD1. Germline CDR1 and CDR2: SGHKS and YYEKEE (reference sequence). This CDR3 has 15 residues. V dropped 5 bases and J dropped 2; count of bases not matched to a gene: 4. The CDR3: CASRTGYAGANVLTF. The CDR3, as DNA: TGTGCCAGCAGGACAGGGTATGCTGGGGCCAACGTCCTGACTTTC. The variable domain in full, completed from reference TRBV5-5 and TRBJ2-6, reads DAGVTQSPTHLIKTRGQQVTLRCSPISGHKSVSWYQQVLGQGPQFIFQYYEKEERGRGNFPDRFSARQFPNYSSELNVNALLLGDSALYLCASRTGYAGANVLTFGAGSRLTVL.

This clonotype was observed once. The genes are TRBV12-3 or TRBV12-4 and TRBJ1-2; 7 bases line up with TRBD1. The V segment lost 5 bases and the J segment 4 bases; nucleotides outside the gene matches: 4. The CDR3 has 13 amino acids. CDR3 sequence: CASSPGQAYGYTF. The DNA for the CDR3 is TGTGCCAGCAGTCCTGGACAGGCCTATGGCTACACCTTC.

About this clonotype: A junction boundary mismatches the germline segment, possibly from a read error. The V and J genes are TRBV12-3 or TRBV12-4 and TRBJ2-2; D remains ambiguous. This CDR3 spans 11 amino acids. This CDR3 reads CASSQRVELLF. The CDR3 DNA follows: TGTGCCAGCAGCCAACGGGTGGAGCTGCTTTTT.

This clonotype was detected only a few times. This chain links TRBV28 with TRBJ1-2; 7 bases map to TRBD1. The junction had 13 bases not matched to a gene; V was cut back by 5 bases and J by 4 bases. Germline V gene sequence: CDR1 MDHEN, CDR2 SYDVKM. The CDR3 is 16 amino acids. The CDR3 spells CASSPKDVGTAYGYTF. As DNA, the CDR3 is TGTGCCAGCAGTCCTAAGGATGTGGGGACAGCCTATGGCTACACCTTC.

The chain joins TRBV7-9 to TRBJ2-5; D perhaps matches TRBD2 (6 bases). This CDR3 has 15 amino acids. Looked up from germline, CDR1 is SEHNR and CDR2 is FQNEAQ (reference sequence). Between the trimmed V and J ends, which lost 5 bases and 2 bases, there was a span of 15 bases. The CDR3 is CASSHIPGDQETQYF. For the CDR3, the DNA is TGTGCCAGCAGCCACATCCCGGGGGATCAAGAGACCCAGTACTTC.

This clonotype was found a few times. The V gene is TRBV10-3, the J gene TRBJ2-7; D is perhaps TRBD2 (5 bases). Per the germline V gene, CDR1 is ENHRY and CDR2 is SYGVKD. The length of the CDR3 is 14 residues. V was pared by 0 bases and J by 4 bases, with 10 bases between. Here the CDR3 reads CAISESNGKYEQYF. The DNA of the CDR3 is TGTGCCATCAGTGAGTCGAACGGGAAATACGAGCAGTACTTC.

This clonotype was recorded many times. The V and J genes are TRBV20-1 and TRBJ2-1; 7 bases line up with TRBD1. This CDR3 region has 15 residues. Germline CDR1 DFQATT, CDR2 SNEGSKA (reference sequence). The junction had 11 bases not matched to a gene; V was cut back by 5 bases and J by 4 bases. CDR3 region: CSAADWDSRYNEQFF. CDR3 DNA sequence: TGCAGTGCTGCGGACTGGGACAGCAGATACAATGAGCAGTTCTTC.

This clonotype has a handful of counts. V gene TRBV29-1 combines with J gene TRBJ2-7; TRBD2 is a possible D gene (6 bases). There are 12 residues in the CDR3. The V end lost 1 base, the J end lost 11 bases, and 15 bases lay between the germline ends. Germline CDR1 and CDR2: SQVTM and ANQGSEA. The CDR3 sequence: CSVEAGTSVEYF. The CDR3 DNA follows: TGCAGCGTTGAAGCTGGGACTTCGGTGGAGTACTTC.

The CDR3 here is CASSLIGEKLFF. The CDR3 region has the DNA TGTGCCAGCAGCCTGATCGGTGAAAAACTGTTTTTT. The rearrangement joins TRBV28 to TRBJ1-4; D remains ambiguous. Trimming shortened V by 6 bases and J by 7 bases, and 9 bases separated the two germline ends. Germline V gene lookup returns CDR1 MDHEN and CDR2 SYDVKM. This CDR3 is built from 12 residues.

The table lists this clonotype with a few counts. The chain is built from TRBV7-3 and TRBJ2-1; the D call may be TRBD1 or TRBD2 (6 bases each). Germline assignment: CDR1 SGHTA and CDR2 FQGTGA. V gave up 5 bases and J gave up 2 bases, with 13 bases separating them. This CDR3 comprises 15 residues. The CDR3 is CASSPLGGTYNEQFF. The DNA for the CDR3 is TGTGCCAGCAGCCCCCTGGGGGGCACCTACAATGAGCAGTTCTTC.

This clonotype was counted a few times. CDR3 protein: CASSPPGTGRETQYF. CDR3 nucleotides: TGTGCCAGCAGCCCCCCCGGGACAGGGAGGGAGACCCAGTACTTC. The chain links TRBV7-2 to TRBJ2-5; TRBD1 agrees at 9 bases. V was clipped by 5 bases and J by 5 bases; unmatched bases: 9. This CDR3 comprises 15 residues. CDR1 SGHTA and CDR2 FQGNSA come from the germline V gene.

In this sample, this clonotype turned up a few times. The chain employs TRBV6-5 and TRBJ1-2; 7 bases match TRBD1. With V trimmed by 4 bases and J by 4 bases, 9 bases remained unmatched. The CDR3 runs to 15 residues. Germline V CDR1 and CDR2: MNHEY, SVGAGI. CDR3 amino acids: CASSSGTAEIYGYTF. The CDR3 nucleotides read TGTGCCAGCAGTTCCGGGACAGCTGAGATCTATGGCTACACCTTC.

This clonotype was counted a few times. The rearrangement links TRBV9 to TRBJ2-5, with a tentative D call TRBD2 (5 bases). The CDR3 extends over 13 amino acids. The V gene's germline CDR1 is SGDLS and CDR2 YYNGEE. The V gene lost 0 bases and the J gene lost 4 bases, with 7 bases spanning the gap. CDR3: CASSVAGLETQYF. CDR3 DNA sequence: TGTGCCAGCAGCGTAGCGGGGTTAGAGACCCAGTACTTC.